This T cell receptor (beta chain) was found in a study of T cell repertoires in cytomegalovirus infection. One entry per CDR3 protein results from TCRdb running MiXCR on the reads. This table has more than 500,000 distinct CDR3 sequences, about 15% appearing once. The V and J ends lost 6 bases and 6 bases respectively, with 15 bases between them. The length of the CDR3 is 13 residues. Germline V gene lookup returns CDR1 SGHNT and CDR2 YYREEE (reference sequence). This clonotype was obtained from a human donor in good health (CMV status not recorded). Some clones in this sample may be carry-over from other donors' samples. The chain employs TRBV5-4 and TRBJ1-2, with D hard to call. The sample taken for sequencing was CD8+ T cells from PBMCs. This CDR3 reads CASISGLLNGYTF. DNA of the CDR3: TGTGCCAGCATCTCAGGACTGCTCAATGGCTACACCTTC.